This T cell receptor beta chain was sequenced during a study of blood T cell repertoires in COVID-19. Study-level information: The United States, Italy and Spain provided the acute and convalescent COVID-19 samples. From T cells, B-cell-depleted T cells, or PBMCs came the material, which was cDNA or gDNA.

Original analysis: By means of reference gene primer amplification, nucleated cell counts were estimated. Data came from immunoSEQ multiplex PCR; TCRdb stores just in-frame clones and leaves some out. V and J calls and clone size come straight from that table; D and trimming were deduced from the DNA. The table shows about 61,000 clones, with almost 90% occurring only once. The CDR3 has 15 amino acids. In germline, CDR1 is SNHLY, CDR2 FYNNEI. Trimming at V came to 6 bases and at J to 10 bases, leaving 7 bases not matched to a gene. V usage is TRBV2 and J usage is TRBJ2-1; 15 bases are a match to TRBD2. The TCR sequence derives from an elderly woman with active COVID-19. The source material was peripheral blood. The chain's CDR3 is CASRRTSGGAYEQFF. The CDR3 DNA reads TGTGCCAGCAGGCGGACTAGCGGGGGGGCCTACGAGCAGTTCTTC.